This entry concerns a single T cell receptor (beta chain). Its target is not known. V gave up 5 bases and J gave up 4 bases, with 14 bases separating them. Looked up from germline, CDR1 is SGHTA and CDR2 is FQGNSA. CDR3 length equals 15 residues. This sample was included in a study of CD8 T cells in ankylosing spondylitis. Notes on the study in general: Earlier studies detected some motif variants in reactive arthritis synovial fluid and blood. Significant enrichment of disease-linked clones was reported in matched ankylosing spondylitis synovial fluid. Researchers report that disease-linked clones proved CD8+ and relatively rare in peripheral blood. Within ankylosing spondylitis blood, a TCR beta motif made up of fewer than ten highly homologous variants appeared to be characteristic.

Libraries for TCR beta were made by quantitative 5'-RACE with molecular barcodes. One entry per CDR3 protein, called by TCRdb with MiXCR from the 5' RACE reads. The sample lists a few hundred thousand distinct CDR3 sequences, about 13% seen once, with 6.8% in the top ten. The sequencing sample was made of blood, either unsorted or a sorted T cell fraction (not recorded which). This sequence was found in a male donor with ankylosing spondylitis. V gene TRBV7-2 combines with J gene TRBJ2-2; perhaps TRBD2 as D (6 bases). Written as DNA, the CDR3 is TGTGCCAGCAGCGCGGACGGGAGCGGCACCGGGGAGCTGTTTTTT. Translated: CASSADGSGTGELFF.